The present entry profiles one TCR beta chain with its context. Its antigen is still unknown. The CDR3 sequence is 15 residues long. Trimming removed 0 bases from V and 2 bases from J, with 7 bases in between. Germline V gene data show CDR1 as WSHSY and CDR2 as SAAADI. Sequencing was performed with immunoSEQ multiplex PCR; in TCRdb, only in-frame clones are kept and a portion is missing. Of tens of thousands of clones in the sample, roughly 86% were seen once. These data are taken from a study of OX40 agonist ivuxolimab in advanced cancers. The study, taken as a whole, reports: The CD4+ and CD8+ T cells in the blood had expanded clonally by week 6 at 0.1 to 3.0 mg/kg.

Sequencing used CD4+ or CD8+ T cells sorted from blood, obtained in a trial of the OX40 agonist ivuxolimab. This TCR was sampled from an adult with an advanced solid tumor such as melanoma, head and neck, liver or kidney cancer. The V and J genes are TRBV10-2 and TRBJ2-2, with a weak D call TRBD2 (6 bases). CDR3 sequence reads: CASSESGLNTGELFF. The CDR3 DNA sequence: TGCGCCAGCAGTGAGTCAGGACTAAACACCGGGGAGCTGTTTTTT.